The clone carrying this T cell receptor (beta chain) was seen repeatedly, ten times or more. The sample belongs to a study of T cell repertoires in cytomegalovirus infection. Via MiXCR, TCRdb re-called the reads, giving one row per CDR3 protein. Of hundreds of thousands of distinct CDR3 sequences in the sample, approximately 24% are singletons; the top ten hold 8%. Losses at the gene ends were 3 bases for V and 4 bases for J; bases not matched to a gene: 8. The CDR3 sequence is 16 residues long. Per germline, CDR1 MDHEN and CDR2 SYDVKM. This clonotype was sampled from a human donor in good health (CMV status not recorded). Some clones in this sample may be carry-over from other donors' samples. This chain uses TRBV28 with TRBJ2-1; 8 bases align to TRBD2. The sequencing sample was made of CD8+ T cells from PBMCs. The CDR3 here is CASSFSVVAGYNEQFF. In DNA form, the CDR3 reads TGTGCCAGCAGTTTCTCTGTGGTAGCGGGATACAATGAGCAGTTCTTC.